The table lists the clone carrying this T cell receptor (beta chain) with a few counts. Only in-frame clones appear in the TCRdb table, and some are missing; sequencing was by immunoSEQ multiplex PCR. The profile shows fewer than 8,000 clones, 20% to 30% of them singletons. The treatment here: randomized to nivolumab then ipilimumab (arm A) or the reverse (arm B). The CDR3 consists of 13 residues. Trimming shortened V by 5 bases and J by 4 bases, and 11 bases separated the two germline ends. Looked up from germline, CDR1 is MDHEN and CDR2 is SYDVKM. This entry is derived from a study of sequential checkpoint blockade in melanoma. Study as a whole: After nivolumab or ipilimumab alone, some 22 patients had week-13 rebiopsies.

Sample: tumor tissue (inferred from file names), taken from a patient given nivolumab and ipilimumab in sequence. The receptor's source is a human donor with melanoma. The chain uses TRBV28 and TRBJ1-2, with a weak D call TRBD1 (5 bases). CDR3 residues: CASSPQGLYGYTF. The DNA for the CDR3 is TGTGCCAGCAGTCCTCAGGGCCTCTATGGCTACACCTTC.